Presented here are 22 T cell receptor beta chains from one specimen sequenced in a study of blood T cell repertoires in COVID-19. The method was immunoSEQ multiplex PCR; TCRdb's version includes in-frame clones alone and lacks a portion of them. The table includes about 280,000 clones, nearly 90% detected once. Material: peripheral blood. The receptors come from a young man with active or convalescent COVID-19.

The chain joins TRBV3-1 (or the pseudogene TRBV3-2) to TRBJ2-5; maybe TRBD1 (6 bases). This CDR3 is built from 15 residues. The V end lost 0 bases, the J end lost 4 bases, and 12 bases lay between the germline ends. The germline V gene encodes CDR1 LGHDT and CDR2 YNNKEL (reference sequence). The CDR3 nucleotides are TGTGCCAGCAGCCAAGATCAAGTACAGGGAGAGACCCAGTACTTC. Amino acids: CASSQDQVQGETQYF.

The gene calls are TRBV19 and TRBJ2-7; no definite D call. CDR3 length: 12 amino acids. Trimming pared 4 bases from V and 3 bases from J, leaving 7 bases between. Germline V lookup: CDR1 LNHDA, CDR2 SQIVND (reference sequence). DNA of the CDR3: TGTGCCAGTAGTAGCTATAACTACGAGCAGTACTTC. This translates into CASSSYNYEQYF.

The chain couples TRBV6-5 to TRBJ1-2, with no clear D. The CDR3 extends over 13 amino acids. V was shortened by 2 bases and J by 5 bases, with 9 bases between the two germline ends. Germline CDR1 reads MNHEY; CDR2 reads SVGAGI. The CDR3 sequence is CASSYNSGYGYTF. The CDR3 nucleotides are TGTGCCAGCAGTTACAACAGTGGGTATGGCTACACCTTC.

The chain uses TRBV5-5 and TRBJ2-5, with 7 bases that match TRBD1. Germline-derived CDR1 and CDR2 are SGHKS and YYEKEE (reference sequence). The CDR3 totals 14 residues. V lost 1 base to trimming and J lost 5 bases; unmatched junction nucleotides: 5. CDR3 loop: CASSLTGVAETQYF. CDR3 sequence (DNA): TGTGCCAGCAGCTTGACAGGGGTCGCGGAGACCCAGTACTTC.

In its sample, this clone was seen once. This sequence joins TRBV3-1 (or the pseudogene TRBV3-2) and TRBJ2-2; D not certain. The germline V gene encodes CDR1 LGHDT and CDR2 YNNKEL (reference sequence). There are 16 residues in the CDR3. Trimming removed 0 bases from V and 1 base from J, with 9 bases in between. The CDR3 coding sequence is TGTGCCAGCAGCCAAGATCTTCCAGGGAACACCGGGGAGCTGTTTTTT. This codes for CASSQDLPGNTGELFF.

The gene calls are TRBV20-1 and TRBJ1-5; TRBD1 is a possible D gene (5 bases). Germline CDR1 and CDR2: DFQATT and SNEGSKA (reference sequence). This CDR3 spans 13 amino acids. V was clipped by 3 bases and J by 5 bases, with 11 bases between them. CDR3 residues: CSASSPTDQPQHF. The DNA of the CDR3 is TGCAGTGCTAGTTCACCGACAGATCAGCCCCAGCATTTT.

V is TRBV19 and J is TRBJ1-1; 8 positions match TRBD1. Germline V CDR1 and CDR2: LNHDA, SQIVND (reference sequence). The CDR3 has 14 residues. V lost 6 bases, J lost 3 bases, and 6 bases stayed unmatched. The CDR3 DNA reads TGTGCCAGTAGGATCAGGGGGCGCGACACTGAAGCTTTCTTT. Its protein is CASRIRGRDTEAFF.

The genes are TRBV7-2 and TRBJ1-1; 8 bases match TRBD1. The CDR3 totals 15 residues. V lost 5 bases to trimming and J lost 5 bases; unmatched junction nucleotides: 10. The germline V gene encodes CDR1 SGHTA and CDR2 FQGNSA. The CDR3 bases are TGTGCCAGCAGCCCGGACAGGGAGGATCAAACTGAAGCTTTCTTT. This sequence encodes CASSPDREDQTEAFF.

V usage is TRBV5-6 and J usage is TRBJ1-5, with 11 bases identical to TRBD1. Looked up from germline, CDR1 is SGHDT and CDR2 is YYEEEE. The CDR3 sequence is 16 residues long. J was trimmed by 3 bases and V by 2 bases; bases with no gene match: 4. CDR3 region: CASSFGTGGANQPQHF. CDR3 DNA: TGTGCCAGCAGCTTCGGGACAGGGGGTGCCAATCAGCCCCAGCATTTT.

The chain combines TRBV15 with TRBJ1-5; D is perhaps TRBD1 (5 bases). V lost 3 bases and J lost 5, with 14 bases in between. This CDR3 spans 15 amino acids. Germline CDR1 and CDR2: LNHNV and YYDKDF (reference sequence). The CDR3 DNA reads TGTGCCACCAGCAGTGAACTTTCGGGGGATCAGCCCCAGCATTTT. It translates to CATSSELSGDQPQHF.

Concerning this clone itself: This same CDR3 is encoded by further DNA sequences in the sample. The rearrangement links TRBV5-1 to TRBJ1-1, with TRBD1 matching 8 bases. Germline lookup yields CDR1 SGHRS and CDR2 YFSETQ. V was clipped by 4 bases and J by 4 bases; unmatched bases: 9. The CDR3 is 15 residues long. The CDR3: CASSLGTGGGTEAFF. The CDR3 region has the DNA TGCGCCAGCAGCCTCGGGACAGGAGGTGGCACTGAAGCTTTCTTT.

The chain combines TRBV7-8 with TRBJ1-4; TRBD1 might be the D (5 bases). CDR1 is SGHVS, CDR2 FQNEAQ, per germline. V was shortened by 0 bases and J by 7 bases, with 12 bases between the two germline ends. The CDR3 is 15 residues long. The CDR3 region has the DNA TGTGCCAGCAGCTTAGCGTTCAGGGTCGGTGAAAAACTGTTTTTT. Residues: CASSLAFRVGEKLFF.

The DNA for the CDR3 is TGTGCCAGCTTAGCGGGACAGTCGAACACTGAAGCTTTCTTT. Translated, it gives CASLAGQSNTEAFF. This chain connects TRBV6-6 to TRBJ1-1, with 7 bases lining up with TRBD1. From germline, CDR1 is MNHNY and CDR2 SVGAGI (reference sequence). The length of the CDR3 is 14 residues. Germline trimming cut 8 bases from V and 1 base from J; bases unmatched to any gene: 7.

This clone was seen only once. V gene TRBV5-5 combines with J gene TRBJ2-7, with D perhaps TRBD2 (6 bases). Trimming left V 1 base short and J 3 bases short, with 11 bases between. Germline loops: CDR1 SGHKS, CDR2 YYEKEE (reference sequence). The CDR3 covers 14 residues. Written as DNA, the CDR3 is TGTGCCAGCAGCTTGCGCGGGGAGTACTACGAGCAGTACTTC. Translation: CASSLRGEYYEQYF.

CDR3 bases: TGCGCCAGCAACCCCGGGAGCCAAGGGGATCAGCCCCAGCATTTT. Protein product: CASNPGSQGDQPQHF. The chain uses TRBV10-2 and TRBJ1-5; weak D call: TRBD1 (5 bases). The CDR3 length is 15 residues. Per germline, CDR1 WSHSY and CDR2 SAAADI. The germline V and J ends were trimmed by 7 bases and 5 bases, with 18 bases remaining between them.

The CDR3 sequence: CASSSGQGRAGELFF. Here the CDR3 DNA reads TGTGCCAGCAGTTCGGGACAGGGTCGGGCCGGGGAGCTGTTTTTT. This chain connects TRBV6-2 or TRBV6-3 to TRBJ2-2; 9 nucleotides match TRBD1. CDR3 length: 15 amino acids. J lost 6 bases, V lost 4 bases, and 6 bases had no gene match. The germline V gene has CDR1 MNHEY and CDR2 SVGEGT.

The rearrangement links TRBV5-5 to TRBJ2-3; a weak D match, TRBD2 (6 bases). The germline V gene encodes CDR1 SGHKS and CDR2 YYEKEE (reference sequence). Trimming stripped 4 bases from V and 5 bases from J, with 20 bases between. This CDR3 has 16 residues. This CDR3 reads CASSQLGTMGGDTQYF. The CDR3 region has the DNA TGTGCCAGCAGCCAACTCGGGACGATGGGGGGAGATACGCAGTATTTT.

This rearrangement joins TRBV9 to TRBJ1-1, with D maybe TRBD1 (5 bases). This CDR3 spans 15 amino acids. Germline-derived CDR1 and CDR2 are SGDLS and YYNGEE. Trimming shortened V by 3 bases and J by 0 bases, and 12 bases separated the two germline ends. CDR3 protein: CASSGGGALNTEAFF. DNA for the CDR3: TGTGCCAGCAGCGGCGGAGGGGCTTTGAACACTGAAGCTTTCTTT.

The chain combines TRBV7-9 with TRBJ1-2; D is unresolved. Germline lookup yields CDR1 SEHNR and CDR2 FQNEAQ (reference sequence). CDR3 length: 12 residues. V gave up 3 bases and J gave up 3 bases, with 5 bases separating them. In DNA, the CDR3 is TGTGCCAGCAGCTTCCTCGACTATGGCTACACCTTC. Residues: CASSFLDYGYTF.

This clone was seen once. The chain carries TRBV19 and TRBJ1-2; the D is unclear. Germline loops: CDR1 LNHDA, CDR2 SQIVND (reference sequence). The V end lost 5 bases, the J end lost 0 bases, and 7 bases lay between the germline ends. The CDR3 has 13 residues. Here the CDR3 reads CASSSGTNYGYTF. CDR3 coding DNA: TGTGCCAGTAGTTCGGGGACTAACTATGGCTACACCTTC.

This clone is a singleton in its sample. The gene calls are TRBV9 and TRBJ2-7; 7 bases fit TRBD1. The CDR3 consists of 15 residues. With 3 bases clipped from V and 3 bases from J, the junction kept 9 bases outside the gene matches. Germline CDR1 is SGDLS and CDR2 is YYNGEE. The DNA of the CDR3 is TGTGCCAGCAGCGCGACGACCGGGACAGACTACGAGCAGTACTTC. Translated: CASSATTGTDYEQYF.

The chain has TRBV6-4 and TRBJ2-3; D is unclear. CDR3 length equals 14 residues. Germline V gene data show CDR1 as MRHNA and CDR2 as SNTAGT. V lost 4 bases, J lost 2 bases, and 10 bases lay in between. The CDR3 sequence: CASSGPQFTDTQYF. As DNA, the CDR3 is TGTGCCAGCAGTGGGCCTCAATTCACAGATACGCAGTATTTT.